This is a list of T cell receptor beta chains from one sample in a study of blood T cell repertoires in COVID-19. The method was immunoSEQ multiplex PCR; TCRdb's version includes in-frame clones alone and lacks a portion of them. Among some 130,000 clones listed, 75% to 90% were seen once. The specimen sequenced was PBMCs or T cells enriched from blood (not recorded which). Receptors originate from a woman aged 45-60 years who had recovered from COVID-19. Each CDR3 is given with its conserved first and last residue. Fields, in order: V gene, J gene, clone size, D gene, CDR3 length, CDR3 DNA, CDR3 protein. The D gene is left open where the match is weak. Only some rows state a clone size, as once, few, many or a class for expanded clones.

V gene: TRBV19; J gene: TRBJ2-2; clone size: NA; D gene: NA; CDR3 length: 17; CDR3 DNA: TGTGCCAGTATCCCCTGGGGCAGAAGAAACAACACCGGGGAGCTGTTTTTT; CDR3 protein: CASIPWGRRNNTGELFF
V gene: TRBV5-4; J gene: TRBJ1-2; clone size: NA; D gene: NA; CDR3 length: 11; CDR3 DNA: TGTGCCACCTCGGGGGACTATGGCTACACCTTC; CDR3 protein: CATSGDYGYTF
V gene: TRBV29-1; J gene: TRBJ1-2; clone size: NA; D gene: NA; CDR3 length: 11; CDR3 DNA: TGCAGCGTTCAGCGGGCCGAGGGCTACACCTTC; CDR3 protein: CSVQRAEGYTF
V gene: TRBV29-1; J gene: TRBJ2-7; clone size: once; D gene: TRBD1; CDR3 length: 13; CDR3 DNA: TGCAGCGTTGAGGGGACAGGGGCCCACGAGCAGTACTTC; CDR3 protein: CSVEGTGAHEQYF
V gene: TRBV2; J gene: TRBJ2-2; clone size: NA; D gene: TRBD2; CDR3 length: 17; CDR3 DNA: TGTGCCAGCAGAGGGCTAGCGGGGGTAATGAACACCGGGGAGCTGTTTTTT; CDR3 protein: CASRGLAGVMNTGELFF
V gene: TRBV10-1; J gene: TRBJ2-7; clone size: NA; D gene: TRBD1; CDR3 length: 15; CDR3 DNA: TGCGCCAGCAGTGGCGGACAGGGGGGCGCTTACGAGCAGTACTTC; CDR3 protein: CASSGGQGGAYEQYF
V gene: TRBV7-3; J gene: TRBJ1-3; clone size: NA; D gene: TRBD1; CDR3 length: 15; CDR3 DNA: TGTGCCAGCAGCTCACAGGGGGCGGACGGAAACACCATATATTTT; CDR3 protein: CASSSQGADGNTIYF
V gene: TRBV10-3; J gene: TRBJ2-1; clone size: NA; D gene: NA; CDR3 length: 13; CDR3 DNA: TGTGCCATCAGTGGGGTCAGGGGTAATGAGCAGTTCTTC; CDR3 protein: CAISGVRGNEQFF
V gene: TRBV19; J gene: TRBJ2-1; clone size: NA; D gene: TRBD1; CDR3 length: 14; CDR3 DNA: TGTGCCAGTAGTATACAGGGGGCGGGAAATGAGCAGTTCTTC; CDR3 protein: CASSIQGAGNEQFF
V gene: TRBV6-5; J gene: TRBJ1-1; clone size: NA; D gene: NA; CDR3 length: 13; CDR3 DNA: TGTGCCAGCAGGGAGGGGCTGTACACTGAAGCTTTCTTT; CDR3 protein: CASREGLYTEAFF
V gene: TRBV18; J gene: TRBJ1-3; clone size: NA; D gene: NA; CDR3 length: 14; CDR3 DNA: TGTGCCAGCTCACCGACAGTGACTGGAAACACCATATATTTT; CDR3 protein: CASSPTVTGNTIYF
V gene: TRBV30; J gene: TRBJ1-2; clone size: few; D gene: TRBD1; CDR3 length: 12; CDR3 DNA: TGTGCCTGGGACAGGGGGTTCAGTGGCTACACCTTC; CDR3 protein: CAWDRGFSGYTF
V gene: TRBV27; J gene: TRBJ2-4; clone size: NA; D gene: NA; CDR3 length: 13; CDR3 DNA: TGTGCCAGCAAGGTTACCGGCGGAAACATTCAGTACTTC; CDR3 protein: CASKVTGGNIQYF
V gene: TRBV2; J gene: TRBJ2-3; clone size: NA; D gene: TRBD1; CDR3 length: 16; CDR3 DNA: TGTGCCAGCAGTGAATTTAAGAGGGGGCTGGCAGATACGCAGTATTTT; CDR3 protein: CASSEFKRGLADTQYF
V gene: TRBV19; J gene: TRBJ1-1; clone size: NA; D gene: NA; CDR3 length: 11; CDR3 DNA: TGTGCCAGTAGTAGCGGAACTGAAGCTTTCTTT; CDR3 protein: CASSSGTEAFF
V gene: TRBV7-9; J gene: TRBJ2-3; clone size: NA; D gene: TRBD1; CDR3 length: 14; CDR3 DNA: TGTGCCAGCAGCTTACAGGGGGGCACAGATACGCAGTATTTT; CDR3 protein: CASSLQGGTDTQYF
V gene: TRBV5-4; J gene: TRBJ1-2; clone size: NA; D gene: TRBD1; CDR3 length: 15; CDR3 DNA: TGTGCCAGCAGCTTGGCTGACAGGGGGCGCGAAGGCTACACCTTC; CDR3 protein: CASSLADRGREGYTF
V gene: TRBV9; J gene: TRBJ2-2; clone size: NA; D gene: NA; CDR3 length: 12; CDR3 DNA: TGTGCCAGCAGCTCGGGGACCGGGGAGCTGTTTTTT; CDR3 protein: CASSSGTGELFF
V gene: TRBV5-4; J gene: TRBJ2-1; clone size: NA; D gene: TRBD2; CDR3 length: 14; CDR3 DNA: TGTGCCAGCAGCTTAGCGGGGTCATTGGGGGAGCAGTTCTTC; CDR3 protein: CASSLAGSLGEQFF
V gene: TRBV4-1; J gene: TRBJ2-2; clone size: NA; D gene: NA; CDR3 length: 15; CDR3 DNA: TGCGCCAGCAGCCAAGCGCATAGAAACACCGGGGAGCTGTTTTTT; CDR3 protein: CASSQAHRNTGELFF
V gene: TRBV5-1; J gene: TRBJ1-3; clone size: NA; D gene: NA; CDR3 length: 16; CDR3 DNA: TGCGCCAGCAGCTTGGCCTTGCCCCGGGCTGGAAACACCATATATTTT; CDR3 protein: CASSLALPRAGNTIYF
V gene: TRBV5-5; J gene: TRBJ2-3; clone size: once; D gene: NA; CDR3 length: 14; CDR3 DNA: TGTGCCAGCAGCCACAGGCCCCAGGAGGATACGCAGTATTTT; CDR3 protein: CASSHRPQEDTQYF
V gene: TRBV2; J gene: TRBJ2-7; clone size: few; D gene: NA; CDR3 length: 13; CDR3 DNA: TGTGCCAGCAGTGGCACAGCTTCCTACGAGCAGTACTTC; CDR3 protein: CASSGTASYEQYF
V gene: TRBV6-5; J gene: TRBJ1-6; clone size: NA; D gene: NA; CDR3 length: 14; CDR3 DNA: TGTGCCAGCAGTTATTTGGGGGGGCACTCACCCCTCCACTTT; CDR3 protein: CASSYLGGHSPLHF
V gene: TRBV9; J gene: TRBJ1-5; clone size: NA; D gene: NA; CDR3 length: 14; CDR3 DNA: TGTGCCAGCAGCGTAGGTTCGAGGAGTGGGCCCCAGCATTTT; CDR3 protein: CASSVGSRSGPQHF
V gene: TRBV6-5; J gene: TRBJ2-6; clone size: NA; D gene: NA; CDR3 length: 15; CDR3 DNA: TGTGCCAGCAAACCTGCCAGCTCTGGGGCCAACGTCCTGACTTTC; CDR3 protein: CASKPASSGANVLTF
V gene: TRBV5-1; J gene: TRBJ1-1; clone size: NA; D gene: NA; CDR3 length: 14; CDR3 DNA: TGCGCCAGCAGCTTGGAAAGTCCGCCGGCTGAAGCTTTCTTT; CDR3 protein: CASSLESPPAEAFF
V gene: TRBV2; J gene: TRBJ2-7; clone size: NA; D gene: TRBD2; CDR3 length: 12; CDR3 DNA: TGTGCCAGCTCCGGGGGGGCCCAGGAGCAGTACTTC; CDR3 protein: CASSGGAQEQYF
V gene: TRBV5-1; J gene: TRBJ1-1; clone size: few; D gene: TRBD1; CDR3 length: 18; CDR3 DNA: TGCGCCAGCAGCTTGCTTGGGACAGGGGGCTTGGCGTGGACTGAAGCTTTCTTT; CDR3 protein: CASSLLGTGGLAWTEAFF
V gene: TRBV7-9; J gene: TRBJ2-3; clone size: NA; D gene: TRBD2; CDR3 length: 15; CDR3 DNA: TGTGCCAGCAGCTCCCGGGGGGGGTACACAGATACGCAGTATTTT; CDR3 protein: CASSSRGGYTDTQYF
V gene: TRBV3-1/TRBV3-2; J gene: TRBJ1-2; clone size: NA; D gene: NA; CDR3 length: 13; CDR3 DNA: TGTGCCAGCAGCCCCTTAGCTCCTGGTGGCTACACCTTC; CDR3 protein: CASSPLAPGGYTF
V gene: TRBV25-1; J gene: TRBJ2-3; clone size: once; D gene: NA; CDR3 length: 13; CDR3 DNA: TGTGCCAGCTTTGGGGGGTACACAGATACGCAGTATTTT; CDR3 protein: CASFGGYTDTQYF
V gene: TRBV30; J gene: TRBJ1-6; clone size: NA; D gene: TRBD1; CDR3 length: 14; CDR3 DNA: TGTGCCCTCAGAAAACAGGGGGTTGGGTCACCCCTCCACTTT; CDR3 protein: CALRKQGVGSPLHF
V gene: TRBV19; J gene: TRBJ1-1; clone size: NA; D gene: NA; CDR3 length: 12; CDR3 DNA: TGTGCCAGTAGGGGGGGATGGACTGAAGCTTTCTTT; CDR3 protein: CASRGGWTEAFF
V gene: TRBV6-5; J gene: TRBJ2-2; clone size: NA; D gene: NA; CDR3 length: 16; CDR3 DNA: TGTGCCAGCAGTTACTCGGTCCGGCCGGGGACCGGGGAGCTGTTTTTT; CDR3 protein: CASSYSVRPGTGELFF
V gene: TRBV9; J gene: TRBJ2-3; clone size: NA; D gene: NA; CDR3 length: 15; CDR3 DNA: TGTGCCTCAACACCCGGGACAAAAAGCACAGATACGCAGTATTTT; CDR3 protein: CASTPGTKSTDTQYF
V gene: TRBV4-1; J gene: TRBJ2-5; clone size: NA; D gene: TRBD2; CDR3 length: 18; CDR3 DNA: TGCGCCAGCAGCCAAGGCGGACTAGCGGGGGGTAGTGGAGAGACCCAGTACTTC; CDR3 protein: CASSQGGLAGGSGETQYF
V gene: TRBV5-1; J gene: TRBJ2-3; clone size: NA; D gene: NA; CDR3 length: 14; CDR3 DNA: TGCGCCAGCAGCTTGGAGGCACAGGCGGATACGCAGTATTTT; CDR3 protein: CASSLEAQADTQYF
V gene: TRBV11-2; J gene: TRBJ2-7; clone size: NA; D gene: NA; CDR3 length: 15; CDR3 DNA: TGTGCCAGCAGCTTAGACTCAGGGTCCCCCTACGAGCAGTACTTC; CDR3 protein: CASSLDSGSPYEQYF
V gene: TRBV28; J gene: TRBJ1-1; clone size: NA; D gene: NA; CDR3 length: 14; CDR3 DNA: TGTGCCAGCAGGGCCCCGGGAGTGAACACTGAAGCTTTCTTT; CDR3 protein: CASRAPGVNTEAFF
V gene: TRBV7-2; J gene: TRBJ2-3; clone size: NA; D gene: NA; CDR3 length: 16; CDR3 DNA: TGTGCCAGCAGCTTAGTAGGAGGGCGGAGCACAGATACGCAGTATTTT; CDR3 protein: CASSLVGGRSTDTQYF
V gene: TRBV29-1; J gene: TRBJ2-3; clone size: NA; D gene: NA; CDR3 length: 14; CDR3 DNA: TGCAGCGTTGCGCCGGGATCTAGCACAGATACGCAGTATTTT; CDR3 protein: CSVAPGSSTDTQYF
V gene: TRBV29-1; J gene: TRBJ2-1; clone size: NA; D gene: TRBD2; CDR3 length: 14; CDR3 DNA: TGCAGCGTCCGGGGGGGTAGCTTTGGTAATGAGCAGTTCTTC; CDR3 protein: CSVRGGSFGNEQFF
V gene: TRBV12-3/TRBV12-4; J gene: TRBJ1-3; clone size: NA; D gene: NA; CDR3 length: 13; CDR3 DNA: TGTGCCAGCAGTTCCTCGTCTGGAAACACCATATATTTT; CDR3 protein: CASSSSSGNTIYF
V gene: TRBV12-5; J gene: TRBJ2-3; clone size: NA; D gene: NA; CDR3 length: 16; CDR3 DNA: TGTGCTAGTGGTCAGGGGACATTATCTAGCACAGATACGCAGTATTTT; CDR3 protein: CASGQGTLSSTDTQYF
V gene: TRBV4-1; J gene: TRBJ1-3; clone size: NA; D gene: NA; CDR3 length: 16; CDR3 DNA: TGCGCCAGCAGCCAAGACGTGGGGGCCTCTGGAAACACCATATATTTT; CDR3 protein: CASSQDVGASGNTIYF
V gene: TRBV19; J gene: TRBJ2-7; clone size: NA; D gene: TRBD2; CDR3 length: 15; CDR3 DNA: TGTGCCAGTAGTATTTTAGCGGGGAAAAGCTACGAGCAGTACTTC; CDR3 protein: CASSILAGKSYEQYF
V gene: TRBV10-3; J gene: TRBJ2-7; clone size: NA; D gene: TRBD1; CDR3 length: 13; CDR3 DNA: TGTGCCATCAGTGAACAGGGGGCGGAAGAGCAGTACTTC; CDR3 protein: CAISEQGAEEQYF
V gene: TRBV11-3; J gene: TRBJ2-7; clone size: NA; D gene: NA; CDR3 length: 16; CDR3 DNA: TGTGCCAGCAGCTTAGTGTGGACTACTAAACCTTGGGAGCAGTACTTC; CDR3 protein: CASSLVWTTKPWEQYF
V gene: TRBV19; J gene: TRBJ1-1; clone size: NA; D gene: TRBD1; CDR3 length: 14; CDR3 DNA: TGTGCCAGTAGTACAGGGGGTAGTGAGACTGAAGCTTTCTTT; CDR3 protein: CASSTGGSETEAFF
V gene: TRBV7-9; J gene: TRBJ2-7; clone size: NA; D gene: NA; CDR3 length: 17; CDR3 DNA: TGTGCCAGCAGCTTATCGGTAGGTCCAAAACGGAGGTACGAGCAGTACTTC; CDR3 protein: CASSLSVGPKRRYEQYF
V gene: TRBV10-1; J gene: TRBJ2-5; clone size: NA; D gene: NA; CDR3 length: 11; CDR3 DNA: TGCGCCAGCAGTCAGGGAGAGACCCAGTACTTC; CDR3 protein: CASSQGETQYF
V gene: TRBV19; J gene: TRBJ2-7; clone size: NA; D gene: TRBD2; CDR3 length: 15; CDR3 DNA: TGTGCCAGTAGTACTCTGGCGGGGGGGCAATACGAGCAGTACTTC; CDR3 protein: CASSTLAGGQYEQYF
V gene: TRBV15; J gene: TRBJ1-3; clone size: once; D gene: NA; CDR3 length: 18; CDR3 DNA: TGTGCCACCAGCAGGGTGGTTCAGGGGCTTTCCTCTGGAAACACCATATATTTT; CDR3 protein: CATSRVVQGLSSGNTIYF
V gene: TRBV3-1/TRBV3-2; J gene: TRBJ1-5; clone size: few; D gene: NA; CDR3 length: 12; CDR3 DNA: TGTGCCAGCGGACTGTACAATCAGCCCCAGCATTTT; CDR3 protein: CASGLYNQPQHF
V gene: TRBV29-1; J gene: TRBJ2-7; clone size: NA; D gene: TRBD1; CDR3 length: 12; CDR3 DNA: TGCAGCGGCGGCAGGGGGTCCCACGAGCAGTACTTC; CDR3 protein: CSGGRGSHEQYF
V gene: TRBV6-5; J gene: TRBJ1-2; clone size: NA; D gene: NA; CDR3 length: 16; CDR3 DNA: TGTGCCAGCAGTTACTCGGGGCAGGGGAGACACTATGGCTACACCTTC; CDR3 protein: CASSYSGQGRHYGYTF
V gene: TRBV14; J gene: TRBJ2-7; clone size: NA; D gene: TRBD1; CDR3 length: 14; CDR3 DNA: TGTGCCAGCAGCACCGGGACAGGGGCCTACGAGCAGTACTTC; CDR3 protein: CASSTGTGAYEQYF
V gene: TRBV27; J gene: TRBJ2-7; clone size: NA; D gene: TRBD1; CDR3 length: 15; CDR3 DNA: TGTGCCAGCAGATCCGGGACAGGCCTCTCCTACGAGCAGTACTTC; CDR3 protein: CASRSGTGLSYEQYF
V gene: TRBV19; J gene: TRBJ2-7; clone size: NA; D gene: NA; CDR3 length: 14; CDR3 DNA: TGTGCCAGTAGTTCCCCTCTCTCTCCTTACGAGCAGTACTTC; CDR3 protein: CASSSPLSPYEQYF